This TCR beta chain was sequenced during a study of blood T cells in healthy people across ages (dated by TCRdb to the mid-2010s). With regard to the full study: In model experiments, roughly one uniquely barcoded TCR beta cDNA molecule per two T cells was captured by template switching. To track age-related changes in TCR beta repertoire diversity, the study relied on deep sequencing normalized with unique cDNA molecular identifiers. The donors were divided into four age groups: young (average approximately 17 years), middle-aged (about 39), aged (about 60) and long-lived (more than 75). To avoid experimental bias, donors of different ages were distributed randomly across sequencing lanes. For two donors (one aged 18 to 29 and one aged 80 or older), the study analyzed two additional independent replicas of 1 million unique cDNA reads from the same blood draw. Findings and caveats that apply to the study as a whole: Because profiling used bulk unsorted PBMCs, naive and antigen-experienced compartments could not be compared conclusively. Observed TCR beta diversity per million T cells fell roughly linearly with age, and a significant reduction was already apparent by age around 40. The CMV infection status of donors was not known, potentially confounding age-related changes in expanded clonotypes. Estimates of total diversity based on one million sequenced T cells were regarded as lower bounds and as underestimates. Observed TCR beta diversity correlated strongly with the percentage of naive T cells measured by flow cytometry. Compared with the aged group, the long-lived group had more naive CD4+ T cells, fewer expanded clones and increased TCR diversity, suggesting age selection.

Systemically healthy Caucasian individuals from Russia, approximately 39 in total and aged about 6 to 100 years, were included as donors. Roughly 11 milliliters of peripheral blood were drawn from each donor into EDTA-treated Vacutainer tubes. Ficoll-Paque density-gradient centrifugation was used to isolate PBMCs, with at least 7 million per sample. Total RNA was extracted from PBMCs with Trizol reagent, with at least 5.5 micrograms obtained per sample. For every donor, an aliquot of PBMCs went through flow cytometry to measure the percentages of naive CD45RAhigh/CD27high T cells. The germline ends are 17 bases apart after V is trimmed by 2 bases and J by 6 bases. In the germline V gene (reference sequence), CDR1 corresponds to LGHDT and CDR2 to YNNKEL. Reading from cysteine to phenylalanine, the CDR3 counts 16 amino acids. The sequence is cut down to CDR3 DNA, 48 bases in frame from base 1. The method behind the library was 5' RACE. Sequencing took place on an Illumina HiSeq 2500. The second PCR ran for roughly 7 to 11 cycles and used a J-beta primer mix along with a sample-barcoded 5' primer. Each TCR beta cDNA molecule received a unique molecular identifier from a template-switch 5' adaptor carrying 12 random nucleotides. Each sample yielded at least 3 million CDR3-containing paired-end reads. First-strand cDNA was synthesized from all RNA with the Mint cDNA synthesis kit, primed by a TRBC-specific oligonucleotide. All cDNA was treated with uracil-DNA glycosylase and then went through a first 18-cycle PCR with the universal primers M1SS and BC2_uni_R. As for the original processing: Normalization of each sample was performed by random selection of 1 million high-quality reads, each carrying a distinct molecular identifier. Instead of being binned into consensus sequences, reads that shared molecular identifiers were thrown out. MiTCR, set to a Q25 quality threshold and the strictest error-elimination algorithm, was used for CDR3 identification, clonotype clustering and error correction. A nonparametric unseen species model with Euler transformation was used to estimate a lower bound on total TCR beta diversity. TCRdb applied fastp at Q25 and MiXCR to the public reads, then kept only in-frame beta chains. Entries that share a CDR3 protein sequence are merged under the most common genes and DNA. The V and J calls here are based on TCRdb, not the publication. The sample has about a million distinct CDR3 sequences on record, under 50% of them singletons. Roughly an eighth of the sample lies in the top ten.

Regarding this clonotype: Its specific antigen is unknown. Base quality data are lacking; no much larger clone is found one base away.

Sequencing used blood. The chain was built from TRBV3-1 and TRBJ1-5; the D gene cannot be named for sure. The source is a man between 25 and 39 years old in good health. The base sequence is TGTGCCAGCAGCCAAAACCCCGCAGTGAAGGTTCAGCCCCAGCATTTT. Its translation is CASSQNPAVKVQPQHF.